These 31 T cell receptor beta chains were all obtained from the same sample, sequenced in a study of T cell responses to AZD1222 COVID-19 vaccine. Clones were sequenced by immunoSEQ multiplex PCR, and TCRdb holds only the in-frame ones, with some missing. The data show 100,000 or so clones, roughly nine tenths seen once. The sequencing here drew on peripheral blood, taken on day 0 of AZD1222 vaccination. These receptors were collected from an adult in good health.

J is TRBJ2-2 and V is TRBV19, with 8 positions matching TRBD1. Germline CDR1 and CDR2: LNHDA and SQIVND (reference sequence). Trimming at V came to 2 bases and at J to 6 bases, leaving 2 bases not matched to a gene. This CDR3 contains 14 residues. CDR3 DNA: TGTGCCAGTAGTATACAGGGGGCTGCCGGGGAGCTGTTTTTT. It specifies CASSIQGAAGELFF.

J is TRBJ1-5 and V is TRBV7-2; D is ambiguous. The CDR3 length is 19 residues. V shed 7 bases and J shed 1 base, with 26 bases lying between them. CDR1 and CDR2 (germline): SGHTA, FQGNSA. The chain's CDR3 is CASTSNPGEKEESNQPQHF. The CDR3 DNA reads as TGTGCCAGCACCTCCAACCCCGGGGAAAAGGAAGAGAGCAATCAGCCCCAGCATTTT.

CDR3 protein: CASSLWGRGHVDKTGELFF. The DNA of the CDR3 is TGTGCCAGCAGTTTATGGGGTCGGGGACATGTAGATAAAACCGGGGAGCTGTTTTTT. This chain links TRBV28 with TRBJ2-2; the D gene is possibly TRBD1 (6 bases). With 0 bases removed from V and 5 bases from J, the gap between germline ends came to 22 bases. Germline-derived CDR1 and CDR2 are MDHEN and SYDVKM. CDR3 length: 19 residues. Complete variable domain (other parts from reference TRBV28 and TRBJ2-2): DVKVTQSSRYLVKRTGEKVFLECVQDMDHENMFWYRQDPGLGLRLIYFSYDVKMKEKGDIPEGYSVSREKKERFSLILESASTNQTSMYLCASSLWGRGHVDKTGELFFGEGSRLTVL.

The CDR3 nucleotides read TGTGCCAGCAGCCCAGGGAGGACTAGCACAGATACGCAGTATTTT. It codes for CASSPGRTSTDTQYF. The chain joins TRBV5-4 to TRBJ2-3, with D tentatively TRBD2 (6 bases). The germline V gene has CDR1 SGHNT and CDR2 YYREEE (reference sequence). The CDR3 extends over 15 amino acids. Trimming stripped 4 bases from V and 0 bases from J, with 12 bases between.

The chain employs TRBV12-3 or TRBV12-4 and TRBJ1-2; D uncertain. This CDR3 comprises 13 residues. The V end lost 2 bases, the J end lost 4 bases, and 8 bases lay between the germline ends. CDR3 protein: CASSLQARYGYTF. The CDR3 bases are TGTGCCAGCAGTTTACAGGCTCGCTATGGCTACACCTTC.

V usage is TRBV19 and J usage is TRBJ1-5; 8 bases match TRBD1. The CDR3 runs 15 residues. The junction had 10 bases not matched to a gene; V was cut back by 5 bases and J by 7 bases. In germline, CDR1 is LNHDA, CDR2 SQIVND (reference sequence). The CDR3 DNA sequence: TGTGCCAGTAGTCCTCTTCAGGGGGCGCGGCAGCCCCAGCATTTT. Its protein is CASSPLQGARQPQHF.

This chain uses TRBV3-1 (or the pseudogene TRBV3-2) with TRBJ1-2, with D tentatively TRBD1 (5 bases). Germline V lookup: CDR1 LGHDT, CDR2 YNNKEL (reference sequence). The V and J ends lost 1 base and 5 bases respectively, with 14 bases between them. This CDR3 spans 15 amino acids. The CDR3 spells CASSQAAAGAYGYTF. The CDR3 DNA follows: TGTGCCAGCAGCCAAGCGGCGGCCGGGGCGTATGGCTACACCTTC.

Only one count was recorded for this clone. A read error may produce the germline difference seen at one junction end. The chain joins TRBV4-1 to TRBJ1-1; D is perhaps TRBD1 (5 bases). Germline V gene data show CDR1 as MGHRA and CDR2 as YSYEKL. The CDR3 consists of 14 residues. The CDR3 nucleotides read TGCGCCAGCAGCCAGACAGAGGTAAGGGTTAAGAGAAGCTTT. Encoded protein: CASSQTEVRVKRSF.

CDR3 nucleotides: TGTGCCAGCAGCCAACCCGACAGGGTTCCCTATGGCTACACCTTC. Translation: CASSQPDRVPYGYTF. The chain uses TRBV4-2 and TRBJ1-2, with 7 bases aligning to TRBD1. The junction had 7 bases not matched to a gene; V was cut back by 2 bases and J by 4 bases. There are 15 residues in the CDR3. The germline gives CDR1 LGHNA, CDR2 YNFKEQ.

The CDR3 here is CASRPSGTSGRGQYF. CDR3 in DNA: TGTGCCAGCAGGCCTTCCGGGACTAGCGGGAGAGGGCAGTACTTC. The rearrangement links TRBV5-6 to TRBJ2-7; TRBD2 matches 14 bases. CDR1 and CDR2 (germline): SGHDT, YYEEEE. The CDR3 is made up of 15 amino acids. The junction had 10 bases not matched to a gene; V was cut back by 5 bases and J by 9 bases.

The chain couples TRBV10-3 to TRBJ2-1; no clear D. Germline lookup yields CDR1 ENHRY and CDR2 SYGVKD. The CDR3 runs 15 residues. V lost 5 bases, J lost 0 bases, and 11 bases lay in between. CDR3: CAISSLGSSYNEQFF. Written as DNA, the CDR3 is TGTGCCATCAGTTCACTGGGTTCCTCCTACAATGAGCAGTTCTTC.

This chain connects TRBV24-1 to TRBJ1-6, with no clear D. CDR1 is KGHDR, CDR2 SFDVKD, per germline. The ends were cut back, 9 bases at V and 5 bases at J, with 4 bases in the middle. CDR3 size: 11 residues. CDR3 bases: TGTGCCACCGCCAATAATTCACCCCTCCACTTT. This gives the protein CATANNSPLHF.

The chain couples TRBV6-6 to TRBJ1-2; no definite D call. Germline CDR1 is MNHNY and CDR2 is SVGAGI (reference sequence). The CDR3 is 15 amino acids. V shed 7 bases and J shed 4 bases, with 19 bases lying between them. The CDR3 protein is CASTPSGWASYGYTF. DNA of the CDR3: TGTGCCAGCACCCCATCCGGTTGGGCGTCCTATGGCTACACCTTC.

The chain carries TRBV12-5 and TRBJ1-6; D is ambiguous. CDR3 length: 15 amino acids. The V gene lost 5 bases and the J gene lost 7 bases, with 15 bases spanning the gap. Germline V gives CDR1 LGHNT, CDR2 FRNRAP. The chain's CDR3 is CASGASGSTNSPLHF. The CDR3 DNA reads TGTGCTAGTGGTGCCTCAGGTTCGACGAATTCACCCCTCCACTTT. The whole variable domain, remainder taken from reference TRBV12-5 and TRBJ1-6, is DARVTQTPRHKVTEMGQEVTMRCQPILGHNTVFWYRQTMMQGLELLAYFRNRAPLDDSGMPKDRFSAEMPDATLATLKIQPSEPRDSAVYFCASGASGSTNSPLHFGNGTRLTVT.

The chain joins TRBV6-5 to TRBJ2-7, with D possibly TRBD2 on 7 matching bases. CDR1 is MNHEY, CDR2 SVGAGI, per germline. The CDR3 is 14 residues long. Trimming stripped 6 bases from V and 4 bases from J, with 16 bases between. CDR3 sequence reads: CASSRGGVEYEQYF. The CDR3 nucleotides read TGTGCCAGCAGCCGCGGGGGCGTCGAGTACGAGCAGTACTTC.

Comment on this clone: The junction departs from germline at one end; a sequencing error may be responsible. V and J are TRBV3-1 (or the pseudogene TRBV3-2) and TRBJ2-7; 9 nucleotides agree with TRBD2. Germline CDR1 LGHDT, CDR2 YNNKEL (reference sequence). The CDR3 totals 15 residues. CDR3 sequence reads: CASSQAGGFSYEQYF. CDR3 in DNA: TGTGCCAGCAGTCAAGCGGGGGGCTTCTCCTACGAGCAGTACTTC.

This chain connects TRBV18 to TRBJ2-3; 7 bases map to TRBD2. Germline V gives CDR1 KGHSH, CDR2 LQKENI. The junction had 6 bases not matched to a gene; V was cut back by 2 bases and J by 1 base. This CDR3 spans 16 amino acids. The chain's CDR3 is CASSPERTSGTDTQYF. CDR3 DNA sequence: TGTGCCAGCTCACCAGAGAGAACTAGCGGCACAGATACGCAGTATTTT.

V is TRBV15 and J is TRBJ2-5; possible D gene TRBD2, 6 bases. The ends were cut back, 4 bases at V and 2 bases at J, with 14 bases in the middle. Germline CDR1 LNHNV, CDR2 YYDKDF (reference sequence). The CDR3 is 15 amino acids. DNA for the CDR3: TGTGCCACCAGCAAGTCCCCGGGAGCTCAAGAGACCCAGTACTTC. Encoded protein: CATSKSPGAQETQYF.

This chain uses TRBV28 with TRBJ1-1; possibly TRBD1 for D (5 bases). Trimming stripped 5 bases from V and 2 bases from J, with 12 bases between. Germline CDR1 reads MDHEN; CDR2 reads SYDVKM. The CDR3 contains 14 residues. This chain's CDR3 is CASSLRDLNTEAFF. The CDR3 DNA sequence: TGTGCCAGCAGTCTCAGGGACCTCAACACTGAAGCTTTCTTT.

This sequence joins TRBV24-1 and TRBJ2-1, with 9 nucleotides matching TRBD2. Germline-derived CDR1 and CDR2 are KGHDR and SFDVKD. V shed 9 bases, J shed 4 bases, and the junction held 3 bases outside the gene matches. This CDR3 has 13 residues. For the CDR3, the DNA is TGTGCCACCTCTAGCGGGGCTTACAATGAGCAGTTCTTC. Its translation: CATSSGAYNEQFF.

The CDR3 is CASSYRGGPEKQYF. CDR3 nucleotides: TGTGCCAGCAGTTACAGGGGTGGCCCGGAAAAGCAGTACTTC. This rearrangement joins TRBV6-6 to TRBJ2-7; D is perhaps TRBD1 (5 bases). Germline CDR1 reads MNHNY; CDR2 reads SVGAGI (reference sequence). This CDR3 is 14 amino acids long. V was trimmed by 2 bases and J by 8 bases, leaving 16 bases between them.

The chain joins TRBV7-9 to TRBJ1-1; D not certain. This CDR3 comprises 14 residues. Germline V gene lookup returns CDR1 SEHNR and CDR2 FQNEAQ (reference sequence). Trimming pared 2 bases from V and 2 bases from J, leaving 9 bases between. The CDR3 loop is CASSLNTANTEAFF. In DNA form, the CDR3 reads TGTGCCAGCAGCTTAAATACGGCTAACACTGAAGCTTTCTTT.

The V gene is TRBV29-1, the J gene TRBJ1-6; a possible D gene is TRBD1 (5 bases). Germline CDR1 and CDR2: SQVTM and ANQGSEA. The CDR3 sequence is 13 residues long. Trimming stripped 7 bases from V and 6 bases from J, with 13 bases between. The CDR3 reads CSAKTELNSPLHF. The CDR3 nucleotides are TGCAGCGCCAAGACAGAGCTTAATTCACCCCTCCACTTT.

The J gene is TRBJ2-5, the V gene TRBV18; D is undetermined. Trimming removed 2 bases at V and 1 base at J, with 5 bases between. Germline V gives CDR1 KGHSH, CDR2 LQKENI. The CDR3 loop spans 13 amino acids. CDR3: CASSPASQETQYF. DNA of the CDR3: TGTGCCAGCTCACCAGCCAGCCAAGAGACCCAGTACTTC.

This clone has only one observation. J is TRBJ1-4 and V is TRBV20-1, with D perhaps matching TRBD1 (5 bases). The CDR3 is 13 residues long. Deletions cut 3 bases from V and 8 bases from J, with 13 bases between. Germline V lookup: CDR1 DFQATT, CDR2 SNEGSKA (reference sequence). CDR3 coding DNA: TGCAGTGCTAGTTTGGGGGAGGCGGAAAAACTGTTTTTT. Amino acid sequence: CSASLGEAEKLFF.

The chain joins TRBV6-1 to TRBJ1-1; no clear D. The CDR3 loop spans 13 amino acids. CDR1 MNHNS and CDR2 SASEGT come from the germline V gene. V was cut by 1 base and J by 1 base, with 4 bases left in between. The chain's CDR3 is CASSEVTNTEAFF. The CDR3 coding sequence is TGTGCCAGCAGTGAAGTTACGAACACTGAAGCTTTCTTT.

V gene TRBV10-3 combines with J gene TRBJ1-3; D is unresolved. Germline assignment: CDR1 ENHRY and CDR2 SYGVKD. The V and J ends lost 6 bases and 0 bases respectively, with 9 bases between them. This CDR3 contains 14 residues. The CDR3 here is CAISPAFSGNTIYF. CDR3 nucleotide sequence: TGTGCCATCAGCCCAGCGTTCTCTGGAAACACCATATATTTT.

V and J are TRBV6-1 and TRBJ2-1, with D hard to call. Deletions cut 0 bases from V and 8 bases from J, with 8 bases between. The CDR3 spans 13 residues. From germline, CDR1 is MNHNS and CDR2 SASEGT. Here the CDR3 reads CASSEALRDEQFF. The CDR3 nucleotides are TGTGCCAGCAGTGAAGCGCTTCGGGATGAGCAGTTCTTC.

The chain's CDR3 is CATSRFTGTGIGQPQHF. The CDR3 nucleotides read TGTGCCACCAGCAGATTCACCGGGACAGGAATCGGTCAGCCCCAGCATTTT. The chain combines TRBV15 with TRBJ1-5; 8 bases map to TRBD1. From germline, CDR1 is LNHNV and CDR2 YYDKDF (reference sequence). The ends lost 2 bases at V and 6 bases at J; junction bases unmatched: 12. This CDR3 is built from 17 residues.

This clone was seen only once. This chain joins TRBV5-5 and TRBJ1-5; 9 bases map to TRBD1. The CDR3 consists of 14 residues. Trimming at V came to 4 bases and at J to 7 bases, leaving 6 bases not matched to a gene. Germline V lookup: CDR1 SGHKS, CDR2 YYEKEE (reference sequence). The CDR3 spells CASSQTGGWQPQHF. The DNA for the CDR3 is TGTGCCAGCAGCCAAACAGGGGGCTGGCAGCCCCAGCATTTT.

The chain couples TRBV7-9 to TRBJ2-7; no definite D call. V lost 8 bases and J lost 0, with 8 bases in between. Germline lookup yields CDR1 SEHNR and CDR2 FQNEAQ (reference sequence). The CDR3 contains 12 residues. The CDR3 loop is CASSALSYEQYF. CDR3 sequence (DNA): TGTGCCAGCTCGGCCCTCTCCTACGAGCAGTACTTC. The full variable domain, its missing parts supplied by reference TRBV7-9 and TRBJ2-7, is DTGVSQNPRHKITKRGQNVTFRCDPISEHNRLYWYRQTLGQGPEFLTYFQNEAQLEKSRLLSDRFSAERPKGSFSTLEIQRTEQGDSAMYLCASSALSYEQYFGPGTRLTVT.